Described below is a single T cell receptor beta chain sequence and its context. As yet, its antigen is unknown. Lymphocytes (intraepithelial and lamina propria) were released by processing the graft tissue. The sample originates from a study of graft-versus-host responses after intestinal transplantation. Study overall: As for transplant type, recipients had multivisceral, liver-intestinal, or isolated intestinal grafts. Anti-thymocyte globulin induction preceded around 3 years of tacrolimus and steroid maintenance in all recipients. Points from the study as a whole: Patients who carried graft-donor T cell macrochimerism also had high graft-versus-host to host-versus-graft clonal ratios in their allografts. Maximum circulating GvH clone levels tracked with early post-transplant HvG decreases.

Sequencing was performed with immunoSEQ multiplex PCR; in TCRdb, only in-frame clones are kept and a portion is missing. The table lists 8,500 to 14,000 clones, about 80% of them singletons. The CDR3 sequence is 11 residues long. Germline-derived CDR1 and CDR2 are DFQATT and SNEGSKA (reference sequence). The sample consisted of ileum tissue, taken 23 days after intestinal transplant. The chain combines TRBV20-1 with TRBJ2-1; 9 nucleotides align to TRBD1. This TCR was sampled from a human patient who received an intestinal transplant, so some T cells may come from the graft donor. In DNA form, the CDR3 reads TGCAGCTACAGGGGGCACAATGAGCAGTTCTTC. This sequence encodes CSYRGHNEQFF.